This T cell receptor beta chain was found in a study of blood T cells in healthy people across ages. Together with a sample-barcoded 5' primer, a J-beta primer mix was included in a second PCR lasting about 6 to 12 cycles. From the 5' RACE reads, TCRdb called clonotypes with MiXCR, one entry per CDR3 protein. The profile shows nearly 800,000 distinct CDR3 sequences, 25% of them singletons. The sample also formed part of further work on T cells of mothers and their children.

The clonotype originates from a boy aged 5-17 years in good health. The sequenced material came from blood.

The CDR3 here is CASSQEVASVEQYF. DNA of the CDR3: TGTGCCAGCAGCCAAGAAGTGGCCTCCGTCGAGCAGTACTTC. The rearrangement links TRBV4-2 to TRBJ2-7; D is ambiguous. V dropped 0 bases and J dropped 6 bases, with 12 bases sitting between them. This CDR3 spans 14 amino acids. Looked up from germline, CDR1 is LGHNA and CDR2 is YNFKEQ.